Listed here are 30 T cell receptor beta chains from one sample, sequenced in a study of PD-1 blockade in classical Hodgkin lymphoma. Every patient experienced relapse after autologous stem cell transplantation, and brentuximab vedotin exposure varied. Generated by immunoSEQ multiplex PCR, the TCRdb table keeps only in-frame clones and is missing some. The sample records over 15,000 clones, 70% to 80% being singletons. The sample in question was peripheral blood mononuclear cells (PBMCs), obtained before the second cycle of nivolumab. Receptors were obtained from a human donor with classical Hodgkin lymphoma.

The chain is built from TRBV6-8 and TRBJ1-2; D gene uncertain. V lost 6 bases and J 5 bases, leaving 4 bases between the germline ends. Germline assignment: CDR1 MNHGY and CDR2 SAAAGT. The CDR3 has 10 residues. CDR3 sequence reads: CASSQYGYTF. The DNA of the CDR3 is TGTGCCAGCAGCCAGTATGGCTACACCTTC.

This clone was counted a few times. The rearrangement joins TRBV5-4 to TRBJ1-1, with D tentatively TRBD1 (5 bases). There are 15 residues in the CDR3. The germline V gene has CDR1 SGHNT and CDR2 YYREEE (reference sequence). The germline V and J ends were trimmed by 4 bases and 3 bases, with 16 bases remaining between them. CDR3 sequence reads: CASSLGRGKDTEAFF. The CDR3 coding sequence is TGTGCCAGCAGCCTGGGACGAGGGAAGGACACTGAAGCTTTCTTT.

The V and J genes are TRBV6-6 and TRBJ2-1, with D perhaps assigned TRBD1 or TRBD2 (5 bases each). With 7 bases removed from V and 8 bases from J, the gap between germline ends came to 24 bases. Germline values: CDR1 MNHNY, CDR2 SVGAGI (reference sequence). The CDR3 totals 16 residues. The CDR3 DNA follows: TGTGCCAGCACAGAAAGGGGATGGGGGTTTGACCATGAGCAGTTCTTC. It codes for CASTERGWGFDHEQFF.

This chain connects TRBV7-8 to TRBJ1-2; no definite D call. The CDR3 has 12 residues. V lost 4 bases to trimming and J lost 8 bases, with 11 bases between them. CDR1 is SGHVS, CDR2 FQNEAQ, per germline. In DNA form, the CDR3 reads TGTGCCAGCAGCTCCCTCTCTCGGGGCTACACCTTC. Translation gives CASSSLSRGYTF.

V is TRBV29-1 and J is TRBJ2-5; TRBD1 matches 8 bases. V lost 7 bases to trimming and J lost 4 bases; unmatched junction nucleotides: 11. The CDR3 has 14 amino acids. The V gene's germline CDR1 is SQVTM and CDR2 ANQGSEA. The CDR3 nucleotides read TGCAGCGCCGACCCCGGACAGGGCCTAGAGACCCAGTACTTC. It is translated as CSADPGQGLETQYF.

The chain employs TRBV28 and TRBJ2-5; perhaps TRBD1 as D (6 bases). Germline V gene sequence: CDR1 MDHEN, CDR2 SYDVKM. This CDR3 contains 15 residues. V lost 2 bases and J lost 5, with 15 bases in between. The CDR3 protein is CASSLQVQGSETQYF. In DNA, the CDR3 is TGTGCCAGCAGTTTACAGGTACAGGGTTCGGAGACCCAGTACTTC.

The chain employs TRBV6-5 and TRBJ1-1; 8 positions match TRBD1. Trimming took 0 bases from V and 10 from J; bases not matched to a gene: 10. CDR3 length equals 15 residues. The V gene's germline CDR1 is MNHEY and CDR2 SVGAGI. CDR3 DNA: TGTGCCAGCAGTTACTCCGGGACAGGAGCAGGGGGAGCTTTCTTT. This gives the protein CASSYSGTGAGGAFF.

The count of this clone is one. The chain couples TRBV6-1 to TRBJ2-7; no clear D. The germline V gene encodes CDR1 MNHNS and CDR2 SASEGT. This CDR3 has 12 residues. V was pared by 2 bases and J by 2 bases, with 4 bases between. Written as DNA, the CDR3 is TGTGCCAGCAGTGAACTCCCCTACGAGCAGTACTTC. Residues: CASSELPYEQYF.

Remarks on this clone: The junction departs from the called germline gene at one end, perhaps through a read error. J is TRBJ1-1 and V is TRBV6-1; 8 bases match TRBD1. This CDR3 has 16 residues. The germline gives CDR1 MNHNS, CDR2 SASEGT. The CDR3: CASREEGGQGNTEAFF. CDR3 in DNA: TGTGCCAGCAGGGAAGAAGGTGGACAGGGGAACACTGAAGCTTTCTTT.

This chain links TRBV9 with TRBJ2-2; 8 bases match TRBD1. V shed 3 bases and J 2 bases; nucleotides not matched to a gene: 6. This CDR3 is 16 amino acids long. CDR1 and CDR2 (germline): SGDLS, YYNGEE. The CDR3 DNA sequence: TGTGCCAGCAGCGATGAGACAGGGGACAACACCGGGGAGCTGTTTTTT. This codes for CASSDETGDNTGELFF.

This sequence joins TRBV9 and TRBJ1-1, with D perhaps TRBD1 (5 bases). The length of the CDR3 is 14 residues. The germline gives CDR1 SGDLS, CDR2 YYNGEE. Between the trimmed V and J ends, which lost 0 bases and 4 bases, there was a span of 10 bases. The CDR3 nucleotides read TGTGCCAGCAGCGTAGCTCCAGGGAGCACTGAAGCTTTCTTT. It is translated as CASSVAPGSTEAFF.

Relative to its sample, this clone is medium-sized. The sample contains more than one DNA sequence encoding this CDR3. The CDR3 coding sequence is TGTGCCAGCAGCTCCGGACAGGGCGTGGACAATGAGCAGTTCTTC. Translation gives CASSSGQGVDNEQFF. This rearrangement joins TRBV11-3 to TRBJ2-1; TRBD1 agrees at 8 bases. Germline-derived CDR1 and CDR2 are SGHNT and YENEEA. The trim removed 4 bases at V and 5 bases at J, leaving 7 bases unmatched. This CDR3 spans 15 amino acids.

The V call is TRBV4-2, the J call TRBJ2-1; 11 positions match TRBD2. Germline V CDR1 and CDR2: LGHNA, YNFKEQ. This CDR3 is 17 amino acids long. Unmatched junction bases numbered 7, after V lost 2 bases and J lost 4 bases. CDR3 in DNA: TGTGCCAGCAGCCAAAGAAAGGTAGCGGGAGGGTACAATGAGCAGTTCTTC. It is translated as CASSQRKVAGGYNEQFF.

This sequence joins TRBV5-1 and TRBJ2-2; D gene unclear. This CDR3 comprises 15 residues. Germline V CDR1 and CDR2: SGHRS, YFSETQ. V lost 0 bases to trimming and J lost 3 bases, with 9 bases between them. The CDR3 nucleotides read TGCGCCAGCAGCTTGGGGACGGCCTACACCGGGGAGCTGTTTTTT. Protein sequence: CASSLGTAYTGELFF.

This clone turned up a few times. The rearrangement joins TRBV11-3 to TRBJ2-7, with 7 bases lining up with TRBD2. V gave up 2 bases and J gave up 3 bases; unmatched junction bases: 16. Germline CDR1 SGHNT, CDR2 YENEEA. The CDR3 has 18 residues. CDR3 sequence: CASSLNGGGTTRFYEQYF. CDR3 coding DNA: TGTGCCAGCAGCTTAAATGGGGGGGGAACGACGCGTTTCTACGAGCAGTACTTC. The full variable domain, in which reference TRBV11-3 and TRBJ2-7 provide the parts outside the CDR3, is EAGVVQSPRYKIIEKKQPVAFWCNPISGHNTLYWYLQNLGQGPELLIRYENEEAVDDSQLPKDRFSAERLKGVDSTLKIQPAELGDSAVYLCASSLNGGGTTRFYEQYFGPGTRLTVT.

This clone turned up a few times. The CDR3 spells CASSLPGGFTNEKLFF. DNA of the CDR3: TGCGCCAGCAGCTTACCAGGGGGCTTCACTAATGAAAAACTGTTTTTT. The V call is TRBV4-1, the J call TRBJ1-4; 8 positions match TRBD1. The CDR3 is 16 amino acids. Germline lookup yields CDR1 MGHRA and CDR2 YSYEKL. The trim removed 5 bases at V and 2 bases at J, leaving 7 bases unmatched.

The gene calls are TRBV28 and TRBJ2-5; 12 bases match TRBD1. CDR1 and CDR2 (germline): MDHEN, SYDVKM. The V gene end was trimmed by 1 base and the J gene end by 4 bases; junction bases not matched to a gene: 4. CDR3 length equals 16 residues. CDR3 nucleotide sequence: TGTGCCAGCAGTTTATCCCGGGACAGGGGGCGAGAGACCCAGTACTTC. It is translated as CASSLSRDRGRETQYF. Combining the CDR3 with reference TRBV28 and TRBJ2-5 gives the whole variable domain DVKVTQSSRYLVKRTGEKVFLECVQDMDHENMFWYRQDPGLGLRLIYFSYDVKMKEKGDIPEGYSVSREKKERFSLILESASTNQTSMYLCASSLSRDRGRETQYFGPGTRLLVL.

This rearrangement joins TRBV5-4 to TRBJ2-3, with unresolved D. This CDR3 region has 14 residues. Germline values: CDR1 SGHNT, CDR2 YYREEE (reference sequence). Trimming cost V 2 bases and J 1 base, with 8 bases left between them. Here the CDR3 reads CASSFQNGTDTQYF. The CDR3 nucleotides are TGTGCCAGCAGCTTCCAGAATGGCACAGATACGCAGTATTTT.

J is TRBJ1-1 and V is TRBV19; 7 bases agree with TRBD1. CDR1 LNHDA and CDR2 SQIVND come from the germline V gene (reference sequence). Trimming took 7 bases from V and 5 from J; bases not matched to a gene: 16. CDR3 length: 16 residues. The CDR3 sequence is CASTTLTGRSGTEAFF. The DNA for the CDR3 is TGTGCCAGTACGACCTTGACAGGGAGGTCGGGGACTGAAGCTTTCTTT.

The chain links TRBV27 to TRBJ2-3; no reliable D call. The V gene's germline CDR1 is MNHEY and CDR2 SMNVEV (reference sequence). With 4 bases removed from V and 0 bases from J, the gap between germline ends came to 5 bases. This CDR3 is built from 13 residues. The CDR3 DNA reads TGTGCCAGCAGTTACGGAAGCACAGATACGCAGTATTTT. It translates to CASSYGSTDTQYF.

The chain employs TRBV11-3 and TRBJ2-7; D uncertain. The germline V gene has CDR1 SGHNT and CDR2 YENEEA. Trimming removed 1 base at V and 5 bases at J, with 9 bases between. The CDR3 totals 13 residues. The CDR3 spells CASSLGGFNEQYF. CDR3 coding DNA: TGTGCCAGCAGCTTAGGTGGATTCAACGAGCAGTACTTC.

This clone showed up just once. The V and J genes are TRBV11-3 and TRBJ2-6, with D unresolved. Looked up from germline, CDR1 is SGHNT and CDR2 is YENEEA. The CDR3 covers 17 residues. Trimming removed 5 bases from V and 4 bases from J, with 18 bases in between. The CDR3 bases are TGTGCCAGCAGCGCCTCCACCAAGGGTTCAGGGGCCAACGTCCTGACTTTC. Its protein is CASSASTKGSGANVLTF.

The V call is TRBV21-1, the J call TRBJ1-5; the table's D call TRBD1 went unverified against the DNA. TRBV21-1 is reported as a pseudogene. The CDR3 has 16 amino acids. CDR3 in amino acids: CASSKVIRSGNQPQHF. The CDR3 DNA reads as TGTGCCAGCAGCAAGGTCATCAGGTCAGGAAATCAGCCCCAGCATTTT.

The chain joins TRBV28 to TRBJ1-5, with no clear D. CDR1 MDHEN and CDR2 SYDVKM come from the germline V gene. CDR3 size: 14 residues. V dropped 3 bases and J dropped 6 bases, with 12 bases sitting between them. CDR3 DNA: TGTGCCAGCAGTTTCGAAGGCGATAGTCAGCCCCAGCATTTT. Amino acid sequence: CASSFEGDSQPQHF.

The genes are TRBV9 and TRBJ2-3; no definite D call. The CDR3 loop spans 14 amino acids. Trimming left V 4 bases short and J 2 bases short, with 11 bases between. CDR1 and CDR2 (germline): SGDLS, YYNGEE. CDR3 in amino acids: CASSFRTNTDTQYF. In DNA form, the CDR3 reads TGTGCCAGCAGCTTTCGAACCAACACAGATACGCAGTATTTT.

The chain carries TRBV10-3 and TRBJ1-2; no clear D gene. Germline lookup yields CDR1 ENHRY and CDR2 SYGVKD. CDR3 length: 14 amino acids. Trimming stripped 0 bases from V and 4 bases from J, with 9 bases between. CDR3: CAISESEGIYGYTF. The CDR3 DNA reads TGTGCCATCAGTGAGTCGGAGGGAATCTATGGCTACACCTTC.

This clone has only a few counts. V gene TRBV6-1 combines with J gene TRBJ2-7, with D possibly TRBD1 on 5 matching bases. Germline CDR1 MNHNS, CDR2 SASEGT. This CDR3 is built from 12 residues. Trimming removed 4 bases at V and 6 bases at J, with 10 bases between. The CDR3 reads CASSGVRGEQYF. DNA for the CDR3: TGTGCCAGCAGTGGTGTAAGGGGCGAGCAGTACTTC.

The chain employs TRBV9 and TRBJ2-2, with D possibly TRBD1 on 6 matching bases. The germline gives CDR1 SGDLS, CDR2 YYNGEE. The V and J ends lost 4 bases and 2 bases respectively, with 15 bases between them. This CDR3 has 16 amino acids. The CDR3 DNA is TGTGCCAGCAGCCCGAGACCAGGGGATAACACCGGGGAGCTGTTTTTT. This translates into CASSPRPGDNTGELFF. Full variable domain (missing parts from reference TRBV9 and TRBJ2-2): DSGVTQTPKHLITATGQRVTLRCSPRSGDLSVYWYQQSLDQGLQFLIQYYNGEERAKGNILERFSAQQFPDLHSELNLSSLELGDSALYFCASSPRPGDNTGELFFGEGSRLTVL.

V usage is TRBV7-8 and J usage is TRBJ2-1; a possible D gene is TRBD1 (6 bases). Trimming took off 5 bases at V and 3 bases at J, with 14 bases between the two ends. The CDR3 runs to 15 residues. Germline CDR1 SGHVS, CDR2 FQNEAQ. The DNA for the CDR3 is TGTGCCAGCAGCCCCTCCGGACAGTTCTACAATGAGCAGTTCTTC. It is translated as CASSPSGQFYNEQFF.

The chain's CDR3 is CASSPGQGPYEQYF. CDR3 DNA sequence: TGTGCCAGCAGCCCCGGACAGGGACCCTACGAGCAGTACTTC. J is TRBJ2-7 and V is TRBV5-6; 8 bases line up with TRBD1. Trimming took 4 bases from V and 2 from J; bases not matched to a gene: 5. This CDR3 is 14 amino acids long. Per the germline V gene, CDR1 is SGHDT and CDR2 is YYEEEE.